This TCR beta chain appears in the sequencing data of a study of identical twins. V lost 2 bases, J lost 2 bases, and 11 bases lay in between. CDR1 and CDR2 (germline): SGHDT, YYEEEE. The CDR3 covers 15 residues. Template switching introduced a universal primer site, and the cDNA bore unique molecular identifiers. Via MiXCR, TCRdb re-called the 5' RACE reads, giving one row per CDR3 protein. This sample yields roughly 250,000 distinct CDR3 sequences, of which 5.5% to 7% are seen a single time; approximately 3.7% belongs to the top ten. The same specimen was also included in a second study, on yellow fever vaccine responses in identical twins. As that study records: It has been reported that, in twins, the vaccine T cell response seemed partly convergent and partly personalized.

Material for sequencing was memory (CD45RO+) T cells sorted from blood. This sequence joins TRBV5-6 and TRBJ2-1; D uncertain. This TCR derives from a woman between 18 and 30 years old in good health. This CDR3 reads CASSFSTSTYNEQFF. CDR3 DNA sequence: TGTGCCAGCAGCTTTTCCACTTCCACCTACAATGAGCAGTTCTTC.